A single sample gave rise to the 10 T cell receptor beta chains below, sequenced in a study of cytomegalovirus exposure and HLA in healthy donors. Sequencing was performed with immunoSEQ multiplex PCR; in TCRdb, only in-frame clones are kept and a portion is missing. The sample consists of about 240,000 clones, approximately 83% of them appearing once. The sequenced sample was PBMCs. The source is a woman aged 30 to 39 in good health and CMV-seropositive.

The chain recombines TRBV15 with TRBJ1-1; D not certain. V shed 1 base and J shed 1 base, with 7 bases lying between them. CDR3 length: 14 amino acids. Germline loops: CDR1 LNHNV, CDR2 YYDKDF (reference sequence). CDR3 sequence reads: CATSRGGENTEAFF. The DNA of the CDR3 is TGTGCCACCAGCAGAGGGGGAGAGAACACTGAAGCTTTCTTT.

The CDR3 protein is CASSPRGTANTGELFF. In nucleotides, the CDR3 is TGTGCCAGCAGCCCCAGGGGGACTGCGAACACCGGGGAGCTGTTTTTT. The chain carries TRBV27 and TRBJ2-2; TRBD1 is a possible D gene (7 bases). V lost 6 bases, J lost 0 bases, and 14 bases lay in between. This CDR3 comprises 16 residues. Germline assignment: CDR1 MNHEY and CDR2 SMNVEV (reference sequence).

The V gene is TRBV11-2, the J gene TRBJ2-1; 7 bases agree with TRBD2. This CDR3 has 15 amino acids. Per the germline V gene, CDR1 is SGHAT and CDR2 is FQNNGV. V was clipped by 5 bases and J by 10 bases; unmatched bases: 14. CDR3: CASSPLAAMPPEQFF. DNA of the CDR3: TGTGCCAGCAGCCCCCTAGCGGCAATGCCCCCCGAGCAGTTCTTC.

This rearrangement joins TRBV28 to TRBJ1-5; D not resolved. Germline-derived CDR1 and CDR2 are MDHEN and SYDVKM. V dropped 3 bases and J dropped 1 base, with 10 bases sitting between them. The length of the CDR3 is 15 residues. The CDR3 DNA reads TGTGCCAGCAGTTTGCCCAGGTCCAGCAATCAGCCCCAGCATTTT. Its protein product is CASSLPRSSNQPQHF.

The V gene is TRBV5-1, the J gene TRBJ2-1, with TRBD2 matching over 10 bases. This CDR3 contains 17 residues. The germline V gene encodes CDR1 SGHRS and CDR2 YFSETQ. Trimming cost V 0 bases and J 8 bases; bases outside gene matches: 11. CDR3 region: CASSLAYLAGVGHEQFF. In DNA form, the CDR3 reads TGCGCCAGCAGCTTGGCGTATCTAGCGGGAGTTGGCCATGAGCAGTTCTTC.

The V and J genes are TRBV10-1 and TRBJ2-7, with 7 positions matching TRBD1. The germline V gene has CDR1 WNHNN and CDR2 SYGVQD (reference sequence). The CDR3 consists of 14 residues. J was trimmed by 1 base and V by 10 bases; bases with no gene match: 10. CDR3 bases: TGCGCCAACACAGGGGACCTGATATCCTACGAGCAGTACTTC. Residues: CANTGDLISYEQYF.

This clone was observed a handful of times. The CDR3 DNA is TGTGCCAGCAGTGAATTAGAGGGCCTCGGCTACACCTTC. Its protein is CASSELEGLGYTF. The genes are TRBV6-1 and TRBJ1-2; no clear D gene. The CDR3 has 13 residues. V lost 2 bases, J lost 8 bases, and 12 bases lay in between. Germline lookup yields CDR1 MNHNS and CDR2 SASEGT.

The chain employs TRBV5-4 and TRBJ1-1; 8 bases line up with TRBD1. CDR3 length equals 14 residues. J was trimmed by 1 base and V by 2 bases; bases with no gene match: 1. The germline V gene encodes CDR1 SGHNT and CDR2 YYREEE (reference sequence). This chain's CDR3 is CASSFTGGNTEAFF. The CDR3 nucleotides read TGTGCCAGCAGCTTTACAGGGGGGAACACTGAAGCTTTCTTT.

The chain is built from TRBV5-1 and TRBJ2-7, with D possibly matching TRBD1 (6 bases). V was pared by 0 bases and J by 6 bases, with 13 bases between. CDR1 is SGHRS and CDR2 is YFSETQ in the germline V gene. The CDR3 is 14 amino acids. The CDR3 loop is CASSLDWGRLEQYF. The CDR3 coding sequence is TGCGCCAGCAGCTTGGACTGGGGGCGACTCGAGCAGTACTTC.

The V and J genes are TRBV6-6 and TRBJ2-7; a weak D match, TRBD1 (5 bases). Trimming removed 4 bases at V and 0 bases at J, with 7 bases between. CDR3 length equals 13 residues. Germline V CDR1 and CDR2: MNHNY, SVGAGI (reference sequence). The CDR3 nucleotides are TGTGCCAGCAGTTGGGGCAGCTCCTACGAGCAGTACTTC. Its translation is CASSWGSSYEQYF.